This is a list of T cell receptor beta chains from one sample in a study of cytomegalovirus exposure and HLA in healthy donors. Produced via immunoSEQ multiplex PCR; TCRdb's table is partial and in-frame only. The sample carries 95,000 to 110,000 clones, approximately 79% recorded once. Sample: PBMCs. The source of these receptors is a man between 18 and 35 years old in good health and CMV-seronegative. The CDR3 runs from the conserved cysteine through the conserved F or W. The D gene is left open where the match is weak. Clone sizes are given selectively: once, few, many, or a class where the clone is expanded.

cdr3_aa,cdr3_nt,v_call,j_call,clone_size,d_call
CASSQQGGEKLFF,TGTGCCAGCAGCCAACAGGGAGGTGAAAAACTGTTTTTT,TRBV4-2,TRBJ1-4,few,NA
CASSREGDNEQFF,TGTGCCAGCAGTAGAGAGGGGGACAATGAGCAGTTCTTC,TRBV2,TRBJ2-1,NA,NA
CASSQDAILVRAGETQYF,TGTGCCAGCAGCCAAGATGCTATTCTGGTGCGGGCTGGGGAGACCCAGTACTTC,TRBV14,TRBJ2-5,NA,NA
CASKAGGPNDEQFF,TGTGCCAGCAAGGCGGGGGGGCCTAATGATGAGCAGTTCTTC,TRBV11-1,TRBJ2-1,NA,TRBD2
CASSSGTSESYEQYF,TGTGCCAGCAGCTCCGGGACTAGCGAGTCCTACGAGCAGTACTTC,TRBV7-9,TRBJ2-7,few,TRBD2
CASRGQYSNQPQHF,TGTGCCAGCAGGGGACAATATAGCAATCAGCCCCAGCATTTT,TRBV28,TRBJ1-5,NA,NA
CASSYGFGGPAEAFF,TGTGCCAGCAGTTACGGGTTCGGGGGGCCCGCAGAAGCTTTCTTT,TRBV6-6,TRBJ1-1,few,NA
CASRAGTSGGYEQYF,TGCGCCAGCAGAGCCGGGACTAGCGGGGGATACGAGCAGTACTTC,TRBV5-1,TRBJ2-7,NA,TRBD2
CATSSQLLAKNIQYF,TGTGCCACCAGTTCACAGCTTCTAGCCAAAAACATTCAGTACTTC,TRBV15,TRBJ2-4,NA,NA
CASSIGLGYEQYF,TGTGCCAGCAGTATCGGACTGGGCTACGAGCAGTACTTC,TRBV6-1,TRBJ2-7,NA,NA
CASSEYRAPYEQYF,TGCGCCAGCAGTGAGTACAGGGCACCCTACGAGCAGTACTTC,TRBV10-1,TRBJ2-7,NA,NA
CSSSFGYTEGEKLFF,TGTTCCAGCAGCTTCGGCTACACGGAGGGTGAAAAACTGTTTTTT,TRBV7-9,TRBJ1-4,NA,NA
CASSPLPGQGAYEQYF,TGTGCCAGCTCACCTCTACCGGGACAGGGGGCCTACGAGCAGTACTTC,TRBV18,TRBJ2-7,NA,TRBD1
CSAGDRQETQYF,TGCAGCGCTGGGGACAGACAAGAGACCCAGTACTTC,TRBV29-1,TRBJ2-5,NA,TRBD1
CASSPTGAKNIQYF,TGTGCCAGCAGTCCAACCGGGGCCAAAAACATTCAGTACTTC,TRBV6-1,TRBJ2-4,NA,NA
CASSSGTGGADGYTF,TGCGCCAGCAGCTCCGGGACAGGGGGCGCCGATGGCTACACCTTC,TRBV5-1,TRBJ1-2,once,TRBD1
CASTQGGLLNRQYF,TGTGCCAGCACGCAGGGGGGACTCCTTAACCGGCAGTACTTC,TRBV28,TRBJ2-7,NA,NA
CASSFFGVGTQYF,TGTGCCAGCAGCTTCTTCGGGGTGGGGACCCAGTACTTC,TRBV5-6,TRBJ2-5,NA,NA